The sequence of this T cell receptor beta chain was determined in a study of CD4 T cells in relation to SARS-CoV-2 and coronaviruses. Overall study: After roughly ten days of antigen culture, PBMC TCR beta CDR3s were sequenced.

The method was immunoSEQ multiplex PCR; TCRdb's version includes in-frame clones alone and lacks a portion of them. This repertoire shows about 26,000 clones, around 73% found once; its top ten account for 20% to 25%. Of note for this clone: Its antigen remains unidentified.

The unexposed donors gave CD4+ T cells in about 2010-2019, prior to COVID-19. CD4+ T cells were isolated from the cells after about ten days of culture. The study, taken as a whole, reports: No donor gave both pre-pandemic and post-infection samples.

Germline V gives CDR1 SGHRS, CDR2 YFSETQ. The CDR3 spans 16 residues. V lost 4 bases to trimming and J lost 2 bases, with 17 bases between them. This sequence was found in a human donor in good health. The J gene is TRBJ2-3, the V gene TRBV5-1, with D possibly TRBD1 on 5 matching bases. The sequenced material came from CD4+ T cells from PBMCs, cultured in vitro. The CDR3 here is CASSPKGLGDTDTQYF. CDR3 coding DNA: TGCGCCAGCAGCCCAAAGGGGCTTGGCGACACAGATACGCAGTATTTT.